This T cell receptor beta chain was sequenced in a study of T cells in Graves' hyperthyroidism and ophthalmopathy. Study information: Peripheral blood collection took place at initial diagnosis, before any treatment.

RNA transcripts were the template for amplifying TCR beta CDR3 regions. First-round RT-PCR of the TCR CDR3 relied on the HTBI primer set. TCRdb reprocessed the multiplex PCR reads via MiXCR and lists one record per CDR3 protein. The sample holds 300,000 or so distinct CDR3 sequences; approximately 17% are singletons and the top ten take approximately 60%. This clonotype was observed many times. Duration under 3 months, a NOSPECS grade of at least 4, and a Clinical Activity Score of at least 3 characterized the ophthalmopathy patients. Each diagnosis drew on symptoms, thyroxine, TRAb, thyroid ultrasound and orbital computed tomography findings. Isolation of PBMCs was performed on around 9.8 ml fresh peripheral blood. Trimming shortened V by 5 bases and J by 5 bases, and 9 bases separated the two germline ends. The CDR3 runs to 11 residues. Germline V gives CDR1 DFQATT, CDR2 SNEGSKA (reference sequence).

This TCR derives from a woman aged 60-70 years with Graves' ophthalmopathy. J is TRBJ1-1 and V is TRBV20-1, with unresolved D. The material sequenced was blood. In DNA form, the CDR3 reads TGCAGTGCTGTACAGCGGACTGAAGCTTTCTTT. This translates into CSAVQRTEAFF.